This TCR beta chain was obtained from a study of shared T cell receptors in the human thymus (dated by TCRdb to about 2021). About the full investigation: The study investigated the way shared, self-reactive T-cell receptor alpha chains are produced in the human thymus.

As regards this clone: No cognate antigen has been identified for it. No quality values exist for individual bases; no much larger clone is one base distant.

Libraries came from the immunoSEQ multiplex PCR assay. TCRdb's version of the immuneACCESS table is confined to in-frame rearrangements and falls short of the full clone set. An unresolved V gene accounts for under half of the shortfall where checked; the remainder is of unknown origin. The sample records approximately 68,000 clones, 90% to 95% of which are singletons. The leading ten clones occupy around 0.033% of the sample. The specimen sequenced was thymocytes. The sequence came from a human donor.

The encoded CDR3 is CASNRRWTGWNTEAFF. In nucleotides, the sequence is TGTGCCAGCAACCGGAGGTGGACAGGCTGGAACACTGAAGCTTTCTTT. Here the chain combines TRBV11-2 and TRBJ1-1; TRBD1 fits 7 bases in the junction. The CDR3 runs 16 amino acids, cysteine and phenylalanine included. Only the CDR3 part of the read is kept: 48 bases, read in frame from the first base. At the junction V is shortened by 7 bases and J by 1 base; bases outside the gene matches: 12. CDR1 SGHAT and CDR2 FQNNGV are derived from the germline V gene.